Shown below are 2 T cell receptor beta chains from a single sample sequenced in a study of blood T cell repertoires in COVID-19 (dated by TCRdb to about 2020). Library construction relied on the immunoSEQ multiplex PCR assay. Here the immuneACCESS table is served through TCRdb, limited to in-frame sequences with V and J called. Missing clones are a known gap in these copies; in checked studies unresolved V genes cover under half, and the rest lacks a known reason. Counted in this sample were around 250,000 clones; 85% of them appeared once. The top ten constitute roughly 5% of the sample. The specimen sequenced was peripheral blood. The receptors come from a man aged 50-59 years with active or convalescent COVID-19.

The chain is built from TRBV4-3 and TRBJ1-6; D remains unclear. This CDR3 contains 14 residues. V was cut by 0 bases and J by 7 bases, with 7 bases left in between. Germline CDR1 LGHNA, CDR2 YSLEER. In nucleotides, the CDR3 is TGCGCCAGCAGCCAAGACCCTAAGAATTCACCCCTCCACTTT. Translation: CASSQDPKNSPLHF.

The V call is TRBV9, the J call TRBJ1-2; 8 bases map to TRBD1. The V and J ends lost 4 bases and 3 bases, in that order; junction bases with no gene match: 8. The CDR3 spans 15 residues. The germline CDR1 and CDR2 sequences are SGDLS and YYNGEE. In nucleotides, the CDR3 is TGTGCCAGCAGCCCCTACCCAGGGGGCGACTATGGCTACACCTTC. Residues: CASSPYPGGDYGYTF.